The rows below give T cell receptor beta chains drawn from one sample of a study of OX40 agonist ivuxolimab in advanced cancers. The repertoire was sequenced with immunoSEQ multiplex PCR; TCRdb's copy has only in-frame clones and lacks some. The profile covers tens of thousands of clones, with 92% appearing a single time and 0.95% to 1.3% taken by the ten largest. The specimen comprised CD4+ or CD8+ T cells sorted from blood, sampled in a trial of the OX40 agonist ivuxolimab. These receptor sequences come from an adult with an advanced solid tumor such as melanoma, head and neck, liver or kidney cancer. Both conserved end residues are part of each CDR3. The D gene is left open where the match is weak. Size is stated for part of the rows, as once, few or many counts, or as a class when the clone is expanded.

v_call,clone_size,d_call,j_call,cdr3_aa,cdr3_nt
TRBV11-3,NA,TRBD2,TRBJ2-3,CASSSGLAVSTDTQYF,TGTGCCAGCAGCTCGGGACTAGCGGTATCCACAGATACGCAGTATTTT
TRBV10-3,NA,NA,TRBJ1-1,CAIKSPMNTEAFF,TGTGCCATCAAATCACCCATGAACACTGAAGCTTTCTTT
TRBV19,NA,NA,TRBJ2-1,CASSPQGAKQFF,TGTGCCAGTAGCCCTCAAGGGGCTAAGCAGTTCTTC
TRBV19,few,TRBD2,TRBJ2-2,CATSAGVGTGELFF,TGTGCCACTTCAGCGGGAGTAGGAACCGGGGAGCTGTTTTTT
TRBV19,once,NA,TRBJ2-2,CASTTGGTVTGELFF,TGTGCCAGTACCACGGGGGGGACAGTCACCGGGGAGCTGTTTTTT
TRBV7-8,NA,NA,TRBJ1-4,CASRPGGANEKLFF,TGTGCCAGCAGACCTGGGGGGGCCAATGAAAAACTGTTTTTT
TRBV4-3,NA,NA,TRBJ2-3,CASSQGRGISTDTQYF,TGCGCCAGCAGCCAAGGGAGGGGTATTAGCACAGATACGCAGTATTTT
TRBV28,once,NA,TRBJ2-7,CASRILAKQYF,TGTGCCAGCAGAATCCTGGCGAAGCAGTACTTC
TRBV9,once,NA,TRBJ1-3,CASSGGGGNTIYF,TGTGCCAGCAGCGGAGGGGGAGGAAACACCATATATTTT
TRBV9,NA,TRBD1,TRBJ2-7,CASSVGTGRVEQYF,TGTGCCAGCAGCGTAGGGACAGGGCGGGTCGAGCAGTACTTC
TRBV28,NA,NA,TRBJ2-5,CASSLVGRVETQYF,TGTGCCAGCAGTTTGGTAGGCCGGGTCGAGACCCAGTACTTC
TRBV6-1,NA,NA,TRBJ2-1,CASSGGWSSEQFF,TGTGCCAGCAGTGGCGGTTGGAGCAGTGAGCAGTTCTTC
TRBV7-9,once,NA,TRBJ2-5,CASSGSGETQYF,TGTGCCAGCAGTGGATCGGGGGAGACCCAGTACTTC
TRBV6-5,once,TRBD1,TRBJ2-7,CANRGQVGYEQYF,TGTGCCAACCGGGGACAGGTAGGCTACGAGCAGTACTTC
TRBV5-8,NA,NA,TRBJ1-3,CASSLGTRSGNTIYF,TGTGCCAGCAGCTTGGGGACCCGCTCTGGAAACACCATATATTTT
TRBV7-2,NA,NA,TRBJ1-2,CASSFGTPYGYTF,TGTGCCAGCAGCTTCGGGACACCTTATGGCTACACCTTC
TRBV6-5,NA,NA,TRBJ2-5,CASRRTEETQYF,TGTGCCAGCAGAAGGACAGAAGAGACCCAGTACTTC
TRBV9,NA,NA,TRBJ1-1,CASSVEGMNTEAFF,TGTGCCAGCAGCGTAGAAGGGATGAACACTGAAGCTTTCTTT
TRBV5-6,NA,NA,TRBJ1-6,CASSSGTQGISPLHF,TGTGCCAGCAGCTCCGGGACACAAGGGATTTCACCCCTCCACTTT
TRBV19,NA,TRBD2,TRBJ2-1,CASSILAGGPSYNEQFF,TGTGCCAGTAGTATTTTAGCGGGAGGGCCATCCTACAATGAGCAGTTCTTC
TRBV19,NA,NA,TRBJ1-5,CASSIGQGFSNQPQHF,TGTGCCAGTAGTATAGGGCAGGGGTTTAGCAATCAGCCCCAGCATTTT
TRBV6-6,NA,TRBD1,TRBJ1-3,CASRSSTGGSGNTIYF,TGTGCCAGCAGGTCATCGACAGGGGGCTCTGGAAACACCATATATTTT
TRBV10-3,NA,NA,TRBJ1-6,CAISGRDNSPLHF,TGTGCCATCAGTGGCCGGGACAATTCACCCCTCCACTTT
TRBV5-1,NA,TRBD2,TRBJ2-7,CASSLGLAASYEQYF,TGCGCCAGCAGCTTGGGGCTAGCGGCCTCCTACGAGCAGTACTTC
TRBV9,NA,NA,TRBJ2-7,CASTSGPHPRGYEQYF,TGTGCCAGTACAAGCGGGCCCCATCCCCGTGGGTACGAGCAGTACTTC
TRBV29-1,NA,TRBD2,TRBJ2-7,CSVVTLAGVSYEQYF,TGCAGCGTTGTCACCTTAGCGGGAGTATCTTACGAGCAGTACTTC
TRBV27,NA,NA,TRBJ2-2,CASSFEGLYTGELFF,TGTGCCAGCAGTTTTGAGGGACTGTACACCGGGGAGCTGTTTTTT
TRBV5-1,NA,NA,TRBJ1-1,CASSLGAANTEAFF,TGCGCCAGCAGCTTGGGGGCAGCGAACACTGAAGCTTTCTTT
TRBV7-2,NA,NA,TRBJ1-2,CASSLGKSGGLGGYTF,TGTGCCAGCAGCTTAGGAAAGTCAGGAGGTTTGGGAGGCTACACCTTC
TRBV18,NA,NA,TRBJ1-3,CASSPESSGNTIYF,TGTGCCAGCTCACCGGAGTCCAGTGGAAACACCATATATTTT
TRBV18,NA,NA,TRBJ1-6,CASSEGTNSPLHF,TGTGCCAGCTCAGAGGGTACGAATTCACCCCTCCACTTT
TRBV4-2,NA,NA,TRBJ1-1,CASSQGGQMNTEAFF,TGTGCCAGCAGCCAAGGGGGGCAGATGAACACTGAAGCTTTCTTT
TRBV28,NA,NA,TRBJ2-7,CASSFLYRRGGYEQYF,TGTGCCAGCAGTTTCCTCTATCGCAGGGGGGGCTACGAGCAGTACTTC
TRBV18,NA,TRBD2,TRBJ2-7,CASSWGGAGSYEQYF,TGTGCCAGCTCCTGGGGAGGGGCGGGGAGTTACGAGCAGTACTTC
TRBV4-1,NA,NA,TRBJ1-5,CASSLDRYSNQPQHF,TGCGCCAGCAGCCTAGACAGATATAGCAATCAGCCCCAGCATTTT
TRBV6-1,once,NA,TRBJ1-2,CASSEAGPYGYTF,TGTGCCAGCAGTGAGGCGGGACCTTATGGCTACACCTTC
TRBV18,NA,TRBD1,TRBJ2-1,CASSPRPIGQGAGNEQFF,TGTGCCAGCTCACCGCGGCCCATTGGACAGGGGGCTGGCAATGAGCAGTTCTTC
TRBV25-1,NA,NA,TRBJ2-3,CASSDGSADTQYF,TGTGCCAGCAGTGACGGAAGCGCAGATACGCAGTATTTT
TRBV9,few,NA,TRBJ1-1,CASSPGGGAVAFF,TGTGCCAGCAGCCCGGGTGGAGGGGCCGTTGCTTTCTTT
TRBV5-6,NA,TRBD2,TRBJ2-7,CASSLLGLAGNYEQYF,TGTGCCAGCAGCTTGCTCGGTCTAGCGGGTAATTACGAGCAGTACTTC
TRBV28,NA,NA,TRBJ1-5,CASSRGGQPQHF,TGTGCCAGCAGCAGGGGTGGGCAGCCCCAGCATTTT
TRBV7-9,once,TRBD1,TRBJ2-1,CASQSGTGGIGSYNEQFF,TGTGCCAGCCAATCCGGGACAGGGGGCATCGGCTCCTACAATGAGCAGTTCTTC
TRBV11-3,NA,NA,TRBJ1-4,CASSLGTSEKLFF,TGTGCCAGCAGCTTGGGGACGAGTGAAAAACTGTTTTTT
TRBV28,NA,NA,TRBJ1-1,CASSSVQREAFF,TGTGCCAGCAGTTCTGTACAGAGGGAAGCTTTCTTT
TRBV5-4,NA,TRBD2,TRBJ2-1,CASSSAGGLIYNEQFF,TGTGCCAGCAGCTCAGCGGGAGGGCTGATCTACAATGAGCAGTTCTTC
TRBV30,NA,NA,TRBJ2-3,CAWSVTTDTQYF,TGTGCCTGGAGTGTGACGACAGATACGCAGTATTTT
TRBV7-2,NA,NA,TRBJ1-1,CASSFDLNTEAFF,TGTGCCAGCAGTTTTGACTTGAACACTGAAGCTTTCTTT
TRBV2,NA,TRBD2,TRBJ2-2,CASTKTSVAGELFF,TGTGCCAGCACTAAGACTAGCGTTGCCGGGGAGCTGTTTTTT
TRBV19,few,TRBD1,TRBJ1-1,CASSIPQGGEAFF,TGTGCCAGTAGTATACCCCAGGGGGGTGAAGCTTTCTTT
TRBV19,NA,NA,TRBJ2-1,CASRRESEQFF,TGTGCCAGTAGACGGGAATCGGAGCAGTTCTTC
TRBV2,once,NA,TRBJ1-3,CASSVGPTASGNTIYF,TGTGCCAGCAGTGTGGGACCGACAGCCTCTGGAAACACCATATATTTT
TRBV19,NA,NA,TRBJ1-3,CASSVPGHNSGNTIYF,TGTGCCAGTAGTGTACCGGGACACAACTCTGGAAACACCATATATTTT
TRBV2,NA,NA,TRBJ1-1,CASSDPGQANTEAFF,TGTGCCAGCAGTGACCCGGGGCAGGCGAACACTGAAGCTTTCTTT
TRBV10-3,NA,TRBD1,TRBJ1-5,CATTDRERDQPQHF,TGTGCCACAACGGACAGGGAGAGGGATCAGCCCCAGCATTTT
TRBV19,NA,NA,TRBJ2-5,CASSMDSIGETQYF,TGTGCCAGTAGCATGGACTCGATAGGGGAGACCCAGTACTTC
TRBV7-2,NA,NA,TRBJ2-3,CASSSQFLTQYF,TGTGCCAGCAGCTCGCAGTTTTTGACGCAGTATTTT
TRBV7-2,NA,NA,TRBJ2-2,CASSLTSTGELFF,TGTGCCAGCAGCTTAACCAGCACCGGGGAGCTGTTTTTT
TRBV7-2,NA,TRBD2,TRBJ2-4,CASSPPLGGMNIQYF,TGTGCCAGCAGCCCCCCCCTGGGGGGGATGAACATTCAGTACTTC
TRBV18,NA,NA,TRBJ2-7,CASSLTRDYEQYF,TGTGCCAGCTCACTTACCAGGGACTACGAGCAGTACTTC